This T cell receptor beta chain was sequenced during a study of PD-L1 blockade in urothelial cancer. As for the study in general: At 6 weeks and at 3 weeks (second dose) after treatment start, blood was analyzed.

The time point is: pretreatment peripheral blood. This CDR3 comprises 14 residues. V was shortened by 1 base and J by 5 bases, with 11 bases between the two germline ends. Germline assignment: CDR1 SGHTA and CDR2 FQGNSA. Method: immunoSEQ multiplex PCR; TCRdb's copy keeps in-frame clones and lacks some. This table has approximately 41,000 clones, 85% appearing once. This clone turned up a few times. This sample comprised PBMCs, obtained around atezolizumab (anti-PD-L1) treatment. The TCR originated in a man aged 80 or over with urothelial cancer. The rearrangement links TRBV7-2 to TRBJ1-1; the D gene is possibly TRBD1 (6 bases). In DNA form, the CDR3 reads TGTGCCAGCAGCTTAGTGCAGGGGAATACTGAAGCTTTCTTT. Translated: CASSLVQGNTEAFF.